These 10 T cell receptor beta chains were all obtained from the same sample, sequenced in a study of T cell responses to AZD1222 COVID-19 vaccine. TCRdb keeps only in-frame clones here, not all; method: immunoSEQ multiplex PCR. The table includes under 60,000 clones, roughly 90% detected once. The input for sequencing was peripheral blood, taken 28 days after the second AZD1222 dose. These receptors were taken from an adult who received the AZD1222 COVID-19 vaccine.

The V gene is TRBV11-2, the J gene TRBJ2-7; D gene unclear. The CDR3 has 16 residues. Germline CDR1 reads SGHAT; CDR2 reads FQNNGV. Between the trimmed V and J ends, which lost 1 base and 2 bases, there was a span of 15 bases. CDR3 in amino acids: CASSLGQLAGTYEQYF. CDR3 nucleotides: TGTGCCAGCAGCTTAGGTCAGTTGGCCGGCACCTACGAGCAGTACTTC.

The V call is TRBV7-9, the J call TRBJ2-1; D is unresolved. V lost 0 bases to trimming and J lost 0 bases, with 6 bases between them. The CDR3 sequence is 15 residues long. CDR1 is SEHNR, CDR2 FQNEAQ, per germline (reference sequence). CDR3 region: CASSLAESSYNEQFF. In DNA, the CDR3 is TGTGCCAGCAGCTTAGCGGAAAGCTCCTACAATGAGCAGTTCTTC.

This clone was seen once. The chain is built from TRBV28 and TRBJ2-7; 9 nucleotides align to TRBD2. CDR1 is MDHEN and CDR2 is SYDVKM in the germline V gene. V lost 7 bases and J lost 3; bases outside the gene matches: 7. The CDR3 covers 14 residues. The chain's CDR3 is CASTRSGGIYEQYF. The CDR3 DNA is TGTGCCAGCACCCGTAGCGGGGGAATCTACGAGCAGTACTTC. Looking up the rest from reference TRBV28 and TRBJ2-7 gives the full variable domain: DVKVTQSSRYLVKRTGEKVFLECVQDMDHENMFWYRQDPGLGLRLIYFSYDVKMKEKGDIPEGYSVSREKKERFSLILESASTNQTSMYLCASTRSGGIYEQYFGPGTRLTVT.

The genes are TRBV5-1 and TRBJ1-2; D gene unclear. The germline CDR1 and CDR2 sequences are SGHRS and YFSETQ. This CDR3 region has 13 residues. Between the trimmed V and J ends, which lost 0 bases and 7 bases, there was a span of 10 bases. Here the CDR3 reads CASSLAGSIGYTF. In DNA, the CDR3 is TGCGCCAGCAGCTTGGCAGGCTCAATTGGCTACACCTTC.

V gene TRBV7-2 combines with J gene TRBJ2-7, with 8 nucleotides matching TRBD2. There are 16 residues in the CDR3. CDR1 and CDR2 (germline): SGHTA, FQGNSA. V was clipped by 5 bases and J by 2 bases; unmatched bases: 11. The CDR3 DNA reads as TGTGCCAGCAGCGACACCCAGCGGGGGTGGACCTACGAGCAGTACTTC. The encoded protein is CASSDTQRGWTYEQYF.

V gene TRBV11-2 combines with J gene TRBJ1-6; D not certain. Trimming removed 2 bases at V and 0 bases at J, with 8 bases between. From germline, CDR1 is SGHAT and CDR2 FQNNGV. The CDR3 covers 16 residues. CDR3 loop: CASSLQESSYNSPLHF. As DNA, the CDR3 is TGTGCCAGCAGCTTACAGGAGAGCTCCTATAATTCACCCCTCCACTTT.

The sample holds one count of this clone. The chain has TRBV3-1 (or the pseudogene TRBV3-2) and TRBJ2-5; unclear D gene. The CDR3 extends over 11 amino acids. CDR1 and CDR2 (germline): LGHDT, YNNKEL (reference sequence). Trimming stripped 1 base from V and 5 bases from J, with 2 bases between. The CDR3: CASSQVETQYF. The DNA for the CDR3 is TGTGCCAGCAGCCAAGTGGAGACCCAGTACTTC.

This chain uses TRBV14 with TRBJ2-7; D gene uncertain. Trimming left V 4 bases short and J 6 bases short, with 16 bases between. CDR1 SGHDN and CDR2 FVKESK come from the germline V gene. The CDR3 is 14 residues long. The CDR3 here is CASSRDTLSFEQYF. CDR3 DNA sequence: TGTGCCAGCAGCCGAGACACCCTCAGTTTCGAGCAGTACTTC.

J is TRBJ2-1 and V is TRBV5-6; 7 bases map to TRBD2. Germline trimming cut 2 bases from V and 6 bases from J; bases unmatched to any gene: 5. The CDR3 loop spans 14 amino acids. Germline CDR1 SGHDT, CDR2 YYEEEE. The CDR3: CASSFGGGANEQFF. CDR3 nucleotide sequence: TGTGCCAGCAGCTTCGGCGGGGGAGCCAATGAGCAGTTCTTC. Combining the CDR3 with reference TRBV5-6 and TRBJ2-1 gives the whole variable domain DAGVTQSPTHLIKTRGQQVTLRCSPKSGHDTVSWYQQALGQGPQFIFQYYEEEERQRGNFPDRFSGHQFPNYSSELNVNALLLGDSALYLCASSFGGGANEQFFGPGTRLTVL.

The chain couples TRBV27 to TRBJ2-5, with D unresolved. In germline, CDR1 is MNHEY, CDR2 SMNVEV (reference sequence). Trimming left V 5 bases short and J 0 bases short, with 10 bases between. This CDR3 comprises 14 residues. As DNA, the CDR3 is TGTGCCAGCAGTCTAAGATCGTACCAAGAGACCCAGTACTTC. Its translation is CASSLRSYQETQYF.